The 27 T cell receptor beta chains presented below share a single source sample, sequenced in a study of human T cells and chemical hapten exposure. A single record per CDR3 protein comes from TCRdb applying MiXCR to the RACE reads. The sample holds around 380,000 distinct CDR3 sequences, approximately 5.1% seen once. Specified time point: patch test 1, 2 weeks after DPC sensitization. Treatment here: therapeutic diphenylcyclopropenone sensitization with weekly scalp DPC. Sequenced here: whole blood, sampled in connection with sensitization to the hapten diphenylcyclopropenone (DPC). The receptors stem from a woman aged 45-60 years with alopecia areata. Some clones in this sample may be carry-over from other donors' samples.

The sample holds a few counts of this clonotype. The CDR3 is CSTSTDTQYF. The CDR3 DNA reads TGCAGCACAAGCACAGATACGCAGTATTTT. This chain joins TRBV29-1 and TRBJ2-3; D remains ambiguous. In germline, CDR1 is SQVTM, CDR2 ANQGSEA. The CDR3 has 10 amino acids. The V end lost 8 bases, the J end lost 0 bases, and 3 bases lay between the germline ends.

This clonotype was seen ten or more times. The chain links TRBV11-2 to TRBJ1-1; unclear D gene. Trimming stripped 1 base from V and 11 bases from J, with 8 bases between. This CDR3 is built from 11 residues. CDR1 SGHAT and CDR2 FQNNGV come from the germline V gene. The CDR3 DNA reads TGTGCCAGCAGCTTAGGGACCAAGGCTTTCTTT. This translates into CASSLGTKAFF.

This clonotype was counted ten times or more. V gene TRBV20-1 combines with J gene TRBJ2-7, with 8 bases aligning to TRBD1. The V and J ends lost 1 base and 2 bases, in that order; junction bases with no gene match: 4. CDR1 is DFQATT, CDR2 SNEGSKA, per germline (reference sequence). CDR3 length equals 14 residues. The CDR3 DNA reads as TGCAGTGCTAGAGTGACAGGGGTTACCTACGAGCAGTACTTC. Residues: CSARVTGVTYEQYF.

This clonotype was seen a few times. The V call is TRBV12-3 or TRBV12-4, the J call TRBJ2-5; D call uncertain. V was clipped by 1 base and J by 7 bases, with 13 bases between them. This CDR3 is 14 amino acids long. CDR3 nucleotides: TGTGCCAGCAGTTTAGGGACCTTAGCCGGGACCCAGTACTTC. Translating it yields CASSLGTLAGTQYF.

V and J are TRBV7-2 and TRBJ1-5; the D gene is possibly TRBD1 (6 bases). The CDR3 spans 15 residues. Germline values: CDR1 SGHTA, CDR2 FQGNSA. Between the trimmed V and J ends, which lost 4 bases and 2 bases, there was a span of 12 bases. This CDR3 reads CASSSQGNGNQPQHF. The CDR3 DNA follows: TGTGCCAGCAGCTCACAGGGAAACGGCAATCAGCCCCAGCATTTT. Based on the CDR3 plus reference TRBV7-2 and TRBJ1-5, the full variable domain is GAGVSQSPSNKVTEKGKDVELRCDPISGHTALYWYRQSLGQGLEFLIYFQGNSAPDKSGLPSDRFSAERTGGSVSTLTIQRTQQEDSAVYLCASSSQGNGNQPQHFGDGTRLSIL.

This clonotype was detected a few times. This chain connects TRBV4-1 to TRBJ1-3; D remains ambiguous. V was cut by 1 base and J by 0 bases, with 10 bases left in between. This CDR3 region has 16 residues. Germline assignment: CDR1 MGHRA and CDR2 YSYEKL. DNA for the CDR3: TGCGCCAGCAGCCAAGGTGCAGATATCTCTGGAAACACCATATATTTT. Translated: CASSQGADISGNTIYF.

In its sample, this clonotype was seen many times. The chain is built from TRBV11-2 and TRBJ2-2, with 9 positions matching TRBD2. The trim removed 3 bases at V and 7 bases at J, leaving 9 bases unmatched. This CDR3 has 16 amino acids. Germline values: CDR1 SGHAT, CDR2 FQNNGV. CDR3 amino acids: CASSFGTSRYGGELFF. DNA for the CDR3: TGTGCCAGCAGCTTCGGGACTAGCAGATATGGCGGGGAGCTGTTTTTT.

This clonotype came up a few times. At one end, the junction sequence differs from germline, possibly due to a read error. J is TRBJ2-4 and V is TRBV18; TRBD1 might be the D (6 bases). There are 12 residues in the CDR3. CDR1 and CDR2 from the germline V gene are KGHSH and LQKENI. CDR3 sequence: CASSPREGEPDF. The CDR3 bases are TGTGCCAGCTCACCGCGCGAGGGGGAACCGGACTTC.

The J gene is TRBJ2-1, the V gene TRBV6-4; D tentatively fits TRBD1 or TRBD2 (5 bases each). The CDR3 sequence is 16 residues long. V dropped 3 bases and J dropped 4 bases, with 16 bases sitting between them. The germline gives CDR1 MRHNA, CDR2 SNTAGT. The CDR3 loop reads CASSETFGGGYNEQFF. The DNA for the CDR3 is TGTGCCAGCAGTGAGACCTTCGGTGGGGGTTACAATGAGCAGTTCTTC.

V and J are TRBV29-1 and TRBJ2-3; TRBD1 matches 7 bases. The length of the CDR3 is 13 residues. Germline trimming cut 6 bases from V and 5 bases from J; bases unmatched to any gene: 8. Germline V gene data show CDR1 as SQVTM and CDR2 as ANQGSEA. The CDR3 is CSVARQGVDTQYF. In DNA, the CDR3 is TGCAGCGTCGCCCGGCAGGGGGTAGATACGCAGTATTTT.

This clonotype was observed many times. The chain is built from TRBV12-3 or TRBV12-4 and TRBJ2-1; perhaps TRBD1 as D (6 bases). The CDR3 is made up of 14 amino acids. V lost 5 bases and J 7 bases, leaving 15 bases between the germline ends. The CDR3 loop reads CASSRQSRGNEQFF. Here the CDR3 DNA reads TGTGCCAGCAGTCGCCAAAGCAGGGGTAATGAGCAGTTCTTC.

This clonotype was observed at least ten times. This rearrangement joins TRBV3-1 to TRBJ2-2, with 7 bases aligning to TRBD2. This CDR3 region has 15 residues. Unmatched junction bases numbered 9, after V lost 4 bases and J lost 7 bases. Germline V gene data show CDR1 as LGHDT and CDR2 as YNNKEL (reference sequence). The CDR3 DNA is TGTGCCAGCAGCCTAACCGGGACTAAGGGCGGGGAGCTGTTTTTT. Protein sequence: CASSLTGTKGGELFF.

There are many counts of this clonotype. The chain has TRBV29-1 and TRBJ1-3, with D possibly matching TRBD1 (5 bases). Per the germline V gene, CDR1 is SQVTM and CDR2 is ANQGSEA. With 6 bases removed from V and 0 bases from J, the gap between germline ends came to 9 bases. This CDR3 has 13 amino acids. CDR3: CSVRDYSGNTIYF. For the CDR3, the DNA is TGCAGCGTAAGGGACTACTCTGGAAACACCATATATTTT.

V usage is TRBV10-3 and J usage is TRBJ2-1; D call uncertain. Per the germline V gene, CDR1 is ENHRY and CDR2 is SYGVKD. This CDR3 is built from 14 residues. Trimming pared 0 bases from V and 6 bases from J, leaving 9 bases between. The CDR3 DNA reads as TGTGCCATCAGTGAGTCGGGCGGTCCCAATGAGCAGTTCTTC. Residues: CAISESGGPNEQFF.

Regarding this clonotype: Sequence at one end of the junction differs from germline and may be a read error. V is TRBV4-2 and J is TRBJ2-4, with 8 bases aligning to TRBD1. The germline V gene has CDR1 LGHNA and CDR2 YNFKEQ. The CDR3 sequence is 14 residues long. The CDR3 nucleotides are TGTGCCAGCAGTGGGACAGGAGCCAGAAACATTCAGTACTTC. Translation gives CASSGTGARNIQYF.

The V call is TRBV20-1, the J call TRBJ2-3; no clear D gene. CDR3 length equals 12 residues. Trimming removed 5 bases from V and 5 bases from J, with 11 bases in between. Germline lookup yields CDR1 DFQATT and CDR2 SNEGSKA (reference sequence). CDR3 residues: CSAFGSGDTQYF. The DNA for the CDR3 is TGCAGTGCTTTTGGGTCGGGAGATACGCAGTATTTT.

This clonotype was seen at least ten times. V is TRBV9 and J is TRBJ2-5; 15 bases agree with TRBD2. V lost 3 bases to trimming and J lost 2 bases; unmatched junction nucleotides: 8. The CDR3 extends over 18 amino acids. Germline-derived CDR1 and CDR2 are SGDLS and YYNGEE. The CDR3 DNA sequence: TGTGCCAGCAGCGGCAGGACTAGCGGGAGGGCCGGACAAGAGACCCAGTACTTC. Translated, it gives CASSGRTSGRAGQETQYF.

This clonotype was found a few times. The chain links TRBV5-1 to TRBJ1-6; a weak D match, TRBD1 (5 bases). The germline V gene encodes CDR1 SGHRS and CDR2 YFSETQ. V lost 4 bases to trimming and J lost 8 bases, with 22 bases between them. CDR3 size: 17 residues. The CDR3 reads CASSPPGDRLGHSPLHF. The CDR3 DNA is TGCGCCAGCAGCCCACCTGGGGACCGATTAGGACATTCACCCCTCCACTTT.

This clonotype was recorded many times. V and J are TRBV14 and TRBJ1-2; possible D gene TRBD1, 5 bases. This CDR3 has 14 residues. Germline V gene lookup returns CDR1 SGHDN and CDR2 FVKESK. The V and J ends lost 2 bases and 8 bases respectively, with 15 bases between them. CDR3 region: CASSQPSGQGGYTF. CDR3 nucleotide sequence: TGTGCCAGCAGCCAACCCTCAGGGCAGGGAGGCTACACCTTC.

This clonotype was detected only a few times. The chain employs TRBV29-1 and TRBJ1-2; D not resolved. CDR1 and CDR2 from the germline V gene are SQVTM and ANQGSEA. V was clipped by 5 bases and J by 8 bases, with 15 bases between them. The CDR3 runs 12 residues. CDR3 coding DNA: TGCAGCGTTCCCGAGAGACCGGAAGGCTACACCTTC. Its protein is CSVPERPEGYTF.

The table lists this clonotype with many counts. The gene calls are TRBV29-1 and TRBJ2-2, with no clear D. V lost 4 bases, J lost 4 bases, and 4 bases lay in between. This CDR3 is built from 11 residues. CDR1 is SQVTM and CDR2 is ANQGSEA in the germline V gene. CDR3 DNA sequence: TGCAGCGTTGCGGGCACCGGGGAGCTGTTTTTT. Residues: CSVAGTGELFF.

This clonotype was seen many times. V and J are TRBV2 and TRBJ2-5; TRBD2 matches 12 bases. The ends lost 7 bases at V and 2 bases at J; junction bases unmatched: 5. The germline V gene has CDR1 SNHLY and CDR2 FYNNEI. The CDR3 is 15 amino acids. The DNA for the CDR3 is TGTGCCAGCACCCAGACTAGCGGGAGTCAAGAGACCCAGTACTTC. As protein: CASTQTSGSQETQYF.

A few counts support this clonotype. The chain couples TRBV6-2 or TRBV6-3 to TRBJ2-7, with unresolved D. V was shortened by 10 bases and J by 0 bases, with 13 bases between the two germline ends. The CDR3 sequence is 13 residues long. Germline loops: CDR1 MNHEY, CDR2 SVGEGT. As DNA, the CDR3 is TGTGCCATCACCAAGCCCGGCTCCTACGAGCAGTACTTC. It translates to CAITKPGSYEQYF.

With regard to this clonotype: One base away lies a much larger clone, so this may be a sequencing read error. J is TRBJ2-5 and V is TRBV3-1; D unresolved. The CDR3 sequence is 16 residues long. Germline V gene lookup returns CDR1 LGHDT and CDR2 YNNKEL (reference sequence). The CDR3 nucleotides are TGTGCCAGCAGCCAAGAAAAGGCCTTCCCACAAGAGATCCAGTACTTC. Amino acids: CASSQEKAFPQEIQYF.

The chain has TRBV20-1 and TRBJ2-3; possibly TRBD2 for D (6 bases). V gave up 1 base and J gave up 6 bases, with 17 bases separating them. The V gene's germline CDR1 is DFQATT and CDR2 SNEGSKA (reference sequence). CDR3 length: 15 amino acids. This CDR3 reads CSARGLGSTHDTQYF. The CDR3 nucleotides are TGCAGTGCTAGAGGGCTCGGGAGCACACACGATACGCAGTATTTT.

This clonotype occurred many times. The chain carries TRBV7-9 and TRBJ2-3, with 9 bases identical to TRBD2. The junction had 9 bases not matched to a gene; V was cut back by 3 bases and J by 8 bases. The CDR3 length is 15 residues. The germline CDR1 and CDR2 sequences are SEHNR and FQNEAQ (reference sequence). CDR3 DNA sequence: TGTGCCAGCAGCTTCGAAGGCGGGGGGGCCGGTACGCAGTATTTT. It translates to CASSFEGGGAGTQYF.

This clonotype came up many times. The chain employs TRBV18 and TRBJ1-5; 7 nucleotides line up with TRBD1. Germline V lookup: CDR1 KGHSH, CDR2 LQKENI. After removal of 3 bases from V and 4 bases from J, the junction contained 6 bases not matched to a gene. This CDR3 spans 15 amino acids. The CDR3, as DNA: TGTGCCAGCTCACCCTACAGGGGACCTAATCAGCCCCAGCATTTT. Translated: CASSPYRGPNQPQHF.